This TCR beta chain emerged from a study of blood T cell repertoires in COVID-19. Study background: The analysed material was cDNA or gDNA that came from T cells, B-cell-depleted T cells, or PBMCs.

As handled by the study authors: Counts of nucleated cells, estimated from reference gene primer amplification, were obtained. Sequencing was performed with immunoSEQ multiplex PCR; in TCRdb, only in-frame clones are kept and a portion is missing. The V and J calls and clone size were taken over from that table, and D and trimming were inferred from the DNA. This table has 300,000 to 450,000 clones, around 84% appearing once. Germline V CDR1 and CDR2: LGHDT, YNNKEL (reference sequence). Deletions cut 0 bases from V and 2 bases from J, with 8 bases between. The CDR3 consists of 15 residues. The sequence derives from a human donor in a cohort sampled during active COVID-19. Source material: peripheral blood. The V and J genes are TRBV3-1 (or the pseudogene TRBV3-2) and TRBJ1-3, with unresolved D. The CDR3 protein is CASSQDPSTGNTIYF. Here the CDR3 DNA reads TGTGCCAGCAGCCAAGACCCGAGCACTGGAAACACCATATATTTT.